There are many counts of the clone carrying this T cell receptor (beta chain). CDR1 is SGHAT and CDR2 is FQNNGV in the germline V gene. V was trimmed by 5 bases and J by 5 bases, leaving 20 bases between them. This CDR3 is built from 16 residues. The source of the sample is a study of identical twins. Through template switching, a universal primer site was introduced, and the cDNA contained unique molecular identifiers. Each CDR3 protein gets one entry after TCRdb re-called the 5' RACE reads with MiXCR. The data hold about 430,000 distinct CDR3 sequences, with around 20% observed a single time. The gene calls are TRBV11-2 and TRBJ2-3; D remains ambiguous. Specimen: naive T cells sorted from blood. The TCR comes from a man aged 45-60 years in good health. CDR3 nucleotides: TGTGCCAGCAGCCACCCCCGAGGTGGGGTTGAAGATACGCAGTATTTT. Translated: CASSHPRGGVEDTQYF. The whole variable domain, remainder taken from reference TRBV11-2 and TRBJ2-3, is EAGVAQSPRYKIIEKRQSVAFWCNPISGHATLYWYQQILGQGPKLLIQFQNNGVVDDSQLPKDRFSAERLKGVDSTLKIQPAKLEDSAVYLCASSHPRGGVEDTQYFGPGTRLTVL.